Given below is one TCR beta chain in context. No cognate antigen has been identified for it. No base quality values were provided; no much bigger clone lies one nucleotide off. This entry belongs to a study of shared clonotypes between healthy human individuals (dated by TCRdb to the early 2020s). Study-level background: The cohort included a few men and a couple of women between 18 and 49 years of age. Per donor, leukapheresis produced somewhere between about 0.9 and 10 billion PBMCs. Blood TCR repertoires of five healthy adults were deeply sequenced to estimate repertoire size and the extent of clonotype sharing between individuals. To increase sequencing depth and limit assay-specific biases, different laboratories used diverse techniques to prepare libraries and sequence TCR repertoires. For each donor, three plates each were used for CD4 naive and CD4 memory, two plates were used for CD8 naive, and one plate was used for CD8 memory.

Broader findings and caveats from the paper: Because the study included only a small number of donors, the genetic and exposure-history diversity represented was limited. Incomplete sequencing was indicated by rarefaction of sorted-subset datasets, despite the large sequencing depth. When a handful of donors were compared, the shared fraction of clonotypes was around 5% for naive CD4, roughly 3.3% for naive CD8, 2.3% for memory CD4, and 0.4% for memory CD8. Compared with non-shared clonotypes, the clonotypes found in all four sorted-subset donors had higher generation probabilities. Based on pairwise subsampling, the degree of clonotype sharing among donors was expected to be affected by sequencing depth. Sampling was restricted to blood, and TCR repertoires in tissue are likely to differ from TCR repertoires in blood. Naive subsets generally had larger estimated clonotype richness than memory subsets.

CD8 naive samples consisted of CD45RO-negative cells that were positively selected for CCR7, yielding a CD45RA+CCR7+ population without TemRA cells. The donors were healthy, HIV-negative adults who had no recently reported acute infections or vaccinations. Every donor was a Caucasian adult residing in Nashville, Tennessee, USA. Blood was obtained by leukapheresis, after which PBMCs were separated by Ficoll-Histopaque density gradient centrifugation and cryopreserved in liquid nitrogen vapor phase. Purity and quantity of every magnetically sorted T cell population were checked by analytical flow cytometry. Each sorted fraction had its genomic DNA isolated and then quantified by UV absorbance on a Nanodrop 2000c. Using the deep immunoSEQ assay, TCR CDR3 regions were amplified from genomic DNA by multiplex PCR. Genomic DNA extracted from each cell subset was distributed evenly over all wells of several immunoSEQ 96-well plates, and each plate served as one replicate. For sorted subsets, each replicate PCR was loaded with 150 to 250 ng genomic DNA, equivalent to 30,000 or so T cell genomes. Purified libraries were quantified with a Qubit 3.0 fluorometer, sized on a Bioanalyzer 2100, and re-quantified with the KAPA Library Quantification kit. Each immunoSEQ 96-well plate was sequenced on its own single-read 150-cycle Illumina NextSeq 550 flow cell. Per the source publication's procedure: Because only junctional sequences without quality scores were contained in the immunoSEQ output, filtering matching that applied to full-length reads could not be performed. To assign V/J genes and CDR3, sequences were annotated against IMGT germline references using PyIR, a Python wrapper for IgBLAST v1.9. Reads with weak V/J assignments (E-value above 1e-6), missing CDR3, stop codons, out-of-frame junctions, or ambiguous translated residues were removed. V3J clonotypes were defined as sequences sharing an identical inferred V gene, J gene, and CDR3 amino acid sequence. To compute the percentage overlap between repertoires, the number of shared unique clonotypes was divided by the size of the smaller repertoire. Three approaches were used to assess repertoire richness: RTK rarefaction, the Chao1 estimator, and Recon v2.1 estimates of unobserved clonotypes. OLGA was used to compute generation probabilities for all TCRbeta clonotypes that the gDNA method yielded from several donors. TCRdb re-hosts the immuneACCESS table, in-frame sequences only. Its copies lack some clones; in the studies checked, an unresolved V gene accounts for under half of them, and the cause for the rest is not known. The DNA gave D and trimming, while V, J and clone size come from that table. In all, the sample holds millions of clones, and approximately 94% of those were seen once. The top ten clones comprise around 1.7% of the sample.

V and J are trimmed by 4 bases and 0 bases, and the gene matches miss 5 bases of the junction. The CDR3, cysteine through phenylalanine, is 15 amino acids long. This entry keeps only the CDR3 DNA: 45 bases, framed from base 1. The germline V gene supplies CDR1 MNHNS and CDR2 SASEGT. The specimen sequenced was naive CD8+ T cells from PBMCs. Per the publication, the cell subset or site label means: CD45RA+CCR7+. The rearrangement joined TRBV6-1 to TRBJ2-7, with TRBD1 matching 8 junction bases. The TCR sequence derives from a man younger than 30 in good health. Some clones in this sample may be carry-over from other donors' samples. The nucleotide sequence reads TGTGCCAGCAGTGTAGGACAGGGAAGCTCCTACGAGCAGTACTTC. Translation gives CASSVGQGSSYEQYF.